The 28 T cell receptor beta chains given below trace back to one sample, sequenced in a study of CD4+ T cells in melanoma. TCRdb's table, derived via immunoSEQ multiplex PCR, lists solely in-frame clones and lacks some. In the table there are 15,000 to 20,000 clones, roughly 85% of which are singletons. The source material was cells from a culture (not recorded whether cultured in vitro). The receptors were sampled from a human donor with melanoma.

The V gene is TRBV14, the J gene TRBJ2-3; TRBD2 matches at 9 bases. With 0 bases clipped from V and 6 bases from J, the junction kept 7 bases outside the gene matches. The CDR3 length is 16 residues. Germline V lookup: CDR1 SGHDN, CDR2 FVKESK. The CDR3 loop is CASSQDPRGGVDTQYF. The CDR3 nucleotides read TGTGCCAGCAGCCAAGATCCGCGGGGGGGTGTGGATACGCAGTATTTT.

The chain couples TRBV19 to TRBJ1-5, with a weak D call TRBD1 (6 bases). Trimming removed 4 bases at V and 7 bases at J, with 17 bases between. CDR1 and CDR2 from the germline V gene are LNHDA and SQIVND (reference sequence). The length of the CDR3 is 15 residues. DNA for the CDR3: TGTGCCAGTAGTACGTACAGGGTAACGGGGCAGCCCCAGCATTTT. It codes for CASSTYRVTGQPQHF.

The chain carries TRBV5-6 and TRBJ2-1; weak D call: TRBD1 (5 bases). The CDR3 loop spans 15 amino acids. Trimming removed 4 bases from V and 4 bases from J, with 15 bases in between. Germline values: CDR1 SGHDT, CDR2 YYEEEE. CDR3: CASSLRQRQYNEQFF. The CDR3 region has the DNA TGTGCCAGCAGCCTCAGACAGAGACAGTACAATGAGCAGTTCTTC.

The chain couples TRBV27 to TRBJ2-1; 8 bases are shared with TRBD2. J lost 4 bases, V lost 7 bases, and 12 bases had no gene match. CDR1 and CDR2 (germline): MNHEY, SMNVEV (reference sequence). CDR3 length equals 16 residues. CDR3 amino acids: CASKNRAGGSYNEQFF. The CDR3 DNA is TGTGCCAGCAAGAATCGTGCGGGGGGTAGTTACAATGAGCAGTTCTTC.

This clone was seen a single time. V and J are TRBV11-2 and TRBJ1-1; 7 positions agree with TRBD1. CDR3 length: 14 amino acids. V dropped 5 bases and J dropped 11; count of bases not matched to a gene: 14. Germline V gene sequence: CDR1 SGHAT, CDR2 FQNNGV. The CDR3 nucleotides are TGTGCCAGCAGCCCAATAGGACAGGCTCGAGCGGCTTTCTTT. It is translated as CASSPIGQARAAFF. Looking up the rest from reference TRBV11-2 and TRBJ1-1 gives the full variable domain: EAGVAQSPRYKIIEKRQSVAFWCNPISGHATLYWYQQILGQGPKLLIQFQNNGVVDDSQLPKDRFSAERLKGVDSTLKIQPAKLEDSAVYLCASSPIGQARAAFFGQGTRLTVV.

This clone occurred once. The V call is TRBV7-2, the J call TRBJ1-5; tentatively, D is TRBD1 (5 bases). Germline V gene data show CDR1 as SGHTA and CDR2 as FQGNSA. The CDR3 has 14 residues. With 3 bases removed from V and 2 bases from J, the gap between germline ends came to 8 bases. The CDR3, as DNA: TGTGCCAGCAGCTTCAGGGCGGGCAATCAGCCCCAGCATTTT. Protein product: CASSFRAGNQPQHF.

This clone was counted only a few times. CDR3: CASQDRGDYSNQPQHF. In DNA form, the CDR3 reads TGTGCCAGCCAGGACAGGGGCGATTATAGCAATCAGCCCCAGCATTTT. This chain uses TRBV6-6 with TRBJ1-5, with 9 bases aligning to TRBD1. Per the germline V gene, CDR1 is MNHNY and CDR2 is SVGAGI (reference sequence). The ends lost 8 bases at V and 0 bases at J; junction bases unmatched: 8. The CDR3 extends over 16 amino acids.

Only one count was recorded for this clone. This rearrangement joins TRBV5-4 to TRBJ1-1; TRBD1 might be the D (6 bases). Trimming removed 3 bases at V and 6 bases at J, with 18 bases between. Looked up from germline, CDR1 is SGHNT and CDR2 is YYREEE (reference sequence). There are 15 residues in the CDR3. CDR3 DNA sequence: TGTGCCAGCAGCTCACCTGAGGGGGGGCGAGCTGAAGCTTTCTTT. Residues: CASSSPEGGRAEAFF.

This clone occurred a few times. The rearrangement links TRBV18 to TRBJ1-2; D is perhaps TRBD1 (6 bases). This CDR3 region has 13 residues. V dropped 1 base and J dropped 7 bases, with 10 bases sitting between them. Germline V gene sequence: CDR1 KGHSH, CDR2 LQKENI. The CDR3 nucleotides read TGTGCCAGCTCACCACTACAGGGCTCTGGCTACACCTTC. It yields the protein CASSPLQGSGYTF.

V is TRBV5-1 and J is TRBJ1-2; TRBD1 is a possible D gene (5 bases). V was clipped by 0 bases and J by 5 bases, with 14 bases between them. CDR3 length: 15 residues. The germline gives CDR1 SGHRS, CDR2 YFSETQ. The CDR3 protein is CASSLEGPSHYGYTF. The DNA of the CDR3 is TGCGCCAGCAGCTTGGAGGGGCCCAGCCATTATGGCTACACCTTC.

This chain connects TRBV19 to TRBJ2-3; 13 nucleotides agree with TRBD2. Germline CDR1 reads LNHDA; CDR2 reads SQIVND (reference sequence). The J segment lost 0 bases and the V segment lost 4 bases, leaving 7 bases of the junction unmatched. The CDR3 is made up of 18 amino acids. CDR3 coding DNA: TGTGCCAGTAGTAAGGTGGGGACTAGCGGGACAAGCACAGATACGCAGTATTTT. Encoded protein: CASSKVGTSGTSTDTQYF. Variable domain in full (rest from reference TRBV19 and TRBJ2-3): DGGITQSPKYLFRKEGQNVTLSCEQNLNHDAMYWYRQDPGQGLRLIYYSQIVNDFQKGDIAEGYSVSREKKESFPLTVTSAQKNPTAFYLCASSKVGTSGTSTDTQYFGPGTRLTVL.

The chain is built from TRBV5-1 and TRBJ1-6; 7 nucleotides line up with TRBD1. V was pared by 0 bases and J by 11 bases, with 5 bases of the junction left unmatched. The CDR3 is 14 residues long. The germline gives CDR1 SGHRS, CDR2 YFSETQ. DNA for the CDR3: TGCGCCAGCAGCTTGGTCCGGGACAGTACACCCCTCCACTTT. This encodes CASSLVRDSTPLHF.

This chain joins TRBV19 and TRBJ1-6, with D maybe TRBD1 (5 bases). The CDR3 loop spans 12 amino acids. Between the trimmed V and J ends, which lost 6 bases and 13 bases, there was a span of 13 bases. Germline values: CDR1 LNHDA, CDR2 SQIVND (reference sequence). CDR3 coding DNA: TGTGCCAGTAGCCGCGGGGCGACGCCCCTCCACTTT. Translated: CASSRGATPLHF.

This clone was recorded only once. This sequence joins TRBV7-9 and TRBJ1-4, with TRBD1 as a possible D gene (5 bases). V shed 4 bases and J shed 0 bases, with 12 bases lying between them. This CDR3 has 16 amino acids. Germline V CDR1 and CDR2: SEHNR, FQNEAQ (reference sequence). CDR3 amino acids: CASSWGTGATNEKLFF. The CDR3 bases are TGTGCCAGCAGCTGGGGGACGGGTGCAACTAATGAAAAACTGTTTTTT. The variable domain in full, with the rest retrieved from reference TRBV7-9 and TRBJ1-4, is DTGVSQNPRHKITKRGQNVTFRCDPISEHNRLYWYRQTLGQGPEFLTYFQNEAQLEKSRLLSDRFSAERPKGSFSTLEIQRTEQGDSAMYLCASSWGTGATNEKLFFGSGTQLSVL.

This chain links TRBV30 with TRBJ1-1; D is ambiguous. In germline, CDR1 is GTSNPN, CDR2 SVGIG (reference sequence). CDR3 length: 11 amino acids. Deletions cut 0 bases from V and 9 bases from J, with 8 bases between. This chain's CDR3 is CAWSVNRKAFF. The CDR3 nucleotides are TGTGCCTGGAGTGTAAATCGCAAAGCTTTCTTT.

The V call is TRBV30, the J call TRBJ1-3; TRBD1 aligns across 9 bases. With V trimmed by 5 bases and J by 8 bases, 7 bases remained unmatched. This CDR3 has 13 amino acids. The V gene's germline CDR1 is GTSNPN and CDR2 SVGIG (reference sequence). This CDR3 is CAWGQGFGYTIYF. CDR3 nucleotides: TGTGCCTGGGGACAGGGGTTTGGGTACACCATATATTTT. Filled out from reference TRBV30 and TRBJ1-3, the complete variable domain reads SQTIHQWPATLVQPVGSPLSLECTVEGTSNPNLYWYRQAAGRGLQLLFYSVGIGQISSEVPQNLSASRPQDRQFILSSKKLLLSDSGFYLCAWGQGFGYTIYFGEGSWLTVV.

V is TRBV18 and J is TRBJ1-1; weak D call: TRBD1 (6 bases). The CDR3 has 14 residues. V was trimmed by 1 base and J by 3 bases, leaving 9 bases between them. CDR1 is KGHSH, CDR2 LQKENI, per germline. The CDR3 DNA follows: TGTGCCAGCTCACCACTACAGGGCGACACTGAAGCTTTCTTT. Translation gives CASSPLQGDTEAFF.

The gene calls are TRBV6-5 and TRBJ1-6; D is perhaps TRBD1 (5 bases). V was cut by 7 bases and J by 7 bases, with 14 bases left in between. This CDR3 is 14 amino acids long. Germline CDR1 and CDR2: MNHEY and SVGAGI. The CDR3: CASTRDHVNSPLHF. The CDR3, as DNA: TGTGCCAGCACCAGGGACCACGTAAATTCACCCCTCCACTTT.

The chain has TRBV5-1 and TRBJ1-3; no clear D gene. CDR3 length: 15 residues. Germline V lookup: CDR1 SGHRS, CDR2 YFSETQ. The V gene lost 2 bases and the J gene lost 4 bases, with 13 bases spanning the gap. The CDR3 is CASSFGDRKGNTIYF. CDR3 nucleotide sequence: TGCGCCAGCAGCTTCGGCGACCGAAAAGGAAACACCATATATTTT.

In this sample, this clone turned up once. The gene calls are TRBV4-1 and TRBJ2-3; D unresolved. Trimming removed 1 base from V and 4 bases from J, with 15 bases in between. Germline CDR1 and CDR2: MGHRA and YSYEKL. The CDR3 is 16 amino acids. The CDR3 coding sequence is TGCGCCAGCAGCCAAGCCCCAGGTCCCCCCCCAGATACGCAGTATTTT. Protein: CASSQAPGPPPDTQYF.

V and J are TRBV18 and TRBJ1-2; D remains unclear. The V gene lost 1 base and the J gene lost 2 bases, with 11 bases spanning the gap. Per germline, CDR1 KGHSH and CDR2 LQKENI. The CDR3 consists of 15 residues. CDR3: CASSPRSSGNYGYTF. The CDR3 coding sequence is TGTGCCAGCTCACCACGGTCTTCGGGAAACTATGGCTACACCTTC.

The CDR3 region is CASSQDGGAGYTDTQYF. CDR3 sequence (DNA): TGCGCCAGCAGCCAAGATGGGGGGGCCGGGTACACAGATACGCAGTATTTT. The chain links TRBV4-1 to TRBJ2-3; D is possibly TRBD2 (7 bases). The CDR3 has 17 residues. Trimming took off 0 bases at V and 2 bases at J, with 15 bases between the two ends. Germline V gene data show CDR1 as MGHRA and CDR2 as YSYEKL.

The chain joins TRBV30 to TRBJ1-2, with TRBD1 matching 8 bases. Germline V gives CDR1 GTSNPN, CDR2 SVGIG (reference sequence). This CDR3 is built from 15 residues. V was pared by 3 bases and J by 4 bases, with 10 bases of the junction left unmatched. Here the CDR3 DNA reads TGTGCCTGGAGGGGGGGACAGGTTTTGAGCTATGGCTACACCTTC. Its translation: CAWRGGQVLSYGYTF.

The rearrangement joins TRBV5-1 to TRBJ1-2; TRBD1 agrees at 7 bases. The germline gives CDR1 SGHRS, CDR2 YFSETQ. The junction had 6 bases not matched to a gene; V was cut back by 0 bases and J by 4 bases. The CDR3 runs 15 residues. The CDR3 DNA is TGCGCCAGCAGCTTGGGGACAGGAGCTACCTATGGCTACACCTTC. It codes for CASSLGTGATYGYTF.

The sample holds a few counts of this clone. V is TRBV11-2 and J is TRBJ2-3, with TRBD1 identical over 7 bases. The CDR3 contains 17 residues. Germline V lookup: CDR1 SGHAT, CDR2 FQNNGV. V trimming: 5 bases; J trimming: 1 base; junction bases outside the gene matches: 12. The CDR3 spells CASSRLTLGQRTDTQYF. CDR3 DNA sequence: TGTGCCAGCAGCCGCTTGACCCTGGGACAGCGCACAGATACGCAGTATTTT.

This clone was recorded only once. This chain joins TRBV4-1 and TRBJ1-1, with D uncertain. The V gene's germline CDR1 is MGHRA and CDR2 YSYEKL. The CDR3 is made up of 14 amino acids. Trimming removed 3 bases from V and 0 bases from J, with 8 bases in between. The CDR3 loop is CASSHYPLNTEAFF. In DNA form, the CDR3 reads TGCGCCAGCAGCCATTATCCCCTGAACACTGAAGCTTTCTTT.

This chain connects TRBV7-6 to TRBJ2-5; TRBD2 aligns across 11 bases. The CDR3 is 16 amino acids. Germline V gives CDR1 SGHVS, CDR2 FNYEAQ. Losses at the gene ends were 1 base for V and 2 bases for J; bases not matched to a gene: 3. CDR3 sequence: CASSLVLAGGQETQYF. CDR3 nucleotide sequence: TGTGCCAGCAGCTTAGTTTTAGCGGGGGGGCAAGAGACCCAGTACTTC.

About this clone: The junction departs from the called germline gene at one end, perhaps through a read error. V and J are TRBV7-9 and TRBJ2-7; D perhaps matches TRBD1 (6 bases). CDR1 and CDR2 from the germline V gene are SEHNR and FQNEAQ (reference sequence). CDR3 length equals 12 residues. As DNA, the CDR3 is TGTGCCAGCAGCTTAGAAGGGACAAGGATCCACTTC. Translation: CASSLEGTRIHF.